The entry below gives a single TCR beta chain sequence along with its context. This specimen belongs to a study of blood T cell repertoires in COVID-19. The wider study: Samples representing acute and convalescent COVID-19 were sourced from the United States, Italy and Spain.

Trimming left V 1 base short and J 4 bases short, with 11 bases between. The germline V gene encodes CDR1 LGHDT and CDR2 YNNKEL (reference sequence). The length of the CDR3 is 15 residues. Libraries were prepared by immunoSEQ multiplex PCR; TCRdb keeps only in-frame clonotypes and omits some of them. The sample records about 200,000 clones, approximately 86% being singletons. The specimen was PBMCs or T cells enriched from blood (not recorded which). The clonotype comes from a woman younger than 45 who had been exposed to COVID-19. The V gene is TRBV3-1 (or the pseudogene TRBV3-2), the J gene TRBJ1-5; D not certain. In nucleotides, the CDR3 is TGTGCCAGCAGCCAAGGCAGTTTGCCGAATCAGCCCCAGCATTTT. Its protein product is CASSQGSLPNQPQHF.